The rows below give T cell receptor beta chains drawn from one sample of a study of blood T cells in healthy people across ages. TCRdb called the 5' RACE reads again in MiXCR, with one record for every CDR3 protein. The table has a few hundred thousand distinct CDR3 sequences, approximately 47% seen once. Material: blood. The receptors stem from a man between 60 and 75 years old in good health. Both conserved end residues are trimmed from each CDR3. Where a row states a size, it is once, few, many or the class of an expanded clone; other rows omit it.

v_gene | abundance | CDR3aa
TRBV7-2 | few | ASSPSGGAYNEQF
TRBV20-1 | NA | SARGEFYNEQY
TRBV7-9 | many | ASSPGLVGHYEQY
TRBV28 | NA | ASSFNGTPYEQY
TRBV20-1 | few | SASPDRWGSSYNEQF
TRBV27 | NA | ASSSRGPDTQY
TRBV15 | NA | ATSSRANNQPQH
TRBV6-5 | NA | ASSPVHYSNQPQH
TRBV12-3/TRBV12-4 | few | ASSLTGPNYGYT
TRBV28 | many | ASEGPAPSNEQF
TRBV5-5 | NA | ASSYDRAGGEKLF
TRBV6-1 | NA | ASSEAFGTHYEQY
TRBV11-2 | few | ASTAPGYGYT
TRBV7-2 | many | ASSLAPWDEQY
TRBV2 | NA | ASRVTSSYNSPLH
TRBV6-5 | NA | ASSYAPGRTRYEQY
TRBV3-1 | NA | ASSHISQREAF
TRBV19 | NA | ATSSGEFPYNEQF
TRBV4-1 | once | ASSQAGTLMGYGYT
TRBV4-2 | few | ASSQGASGSGEETQY
TRBV20-1 | NA | SAITGTPWVEQF
TRBV24-1 | NA | ATSVEDERSYEQY
TRBV20-1 | NA | SARDNSPLH
TRBV20-1 | NA | SANEWEDEQF
TRBV11-2 | NA | ASSTQTGVIAF
TRBV20-1 | few | SAPPGGASGETQY
TRBV5-1 | NA | ASSLAREDEQF
TRBV7-9 | NA | ASSLDGLRGNSPLH
TRBV7-2 | NA | ASSPQPQETQY
TRBV12-3/TRBV12-4 | NA | ASRVGGGPDTQY
TRBV29-1 | NA | SGMGSGAGEQY
TRBV5-1 | NA | ASSRIQGTREETQY
TRBV12-3/TRBV12-4 | NA | ASTLGGAPGDEQY
TRBV29-1 | few | SVAPGQGQPQH
TRBV29-1 | once | SVDELYNEQF
TRBV6-2/TRBV6-3 | NA | ASSAALGRAGSYNEQF
TRBV12-3/TRBV12-4 | once | ASSVGASYEQY
TRBV29-1 | NA | SVLGSAQETQY
TRBV7-2 | many | ASSSHGIARRSDTQY
TRBV2 | NA | ASRPVYEQY
TRBV29-1 | few | SVGASQETQY
TRBV10-3 | NA | AISARGNEQY
TRBV5-4 | NA | ASSFGLAGGRVDNEQF
TRBV15 | NA | ATSIQMNTEAF
TRBV7-9 | NA | AGILGAYNEKLF
TRBV20-1 | NA | SASALGGAEKLF